Below, 16 T cell receptor beta chains from the same sample are listed, as sequenced in a study of CD8 T cells in ankylosing spondylitis. TCRdb recomputed calls from the 5' RACE reads with MiXCR, one row per CDR3 protein. The sample consists of some 130,000 distinct CDR3 sequences, around 7.9% of them appearing once. The sample consisted of blood, either unsorted or a sorted T cell fraction (not recorded which). The receptors here all came from a female donor with ankylosing spondylitis or in good health (not recorded which).

On this clonotype itself: It may be a read error: a sequence one base away is much more abundant. The DNA for the CDR3 is TGTGCCAGCAAGAACTCCTACAATGAGCAGTTCTTC. This sequence encodes CASKNSYNEQFF. The chain links TRBV27 to TRBJ2-1; no firm D call. The CDR3 is 12 residues long. V lost 7 bases and J 0 bases, leaving 4 bases between the germline ends. The V gene's germline CDR1 is MNHEY and CDR2 SMNVEV (reference sequence).

This clonotype was counted many times. The chain joins TRBV13 to TRBJ1-1; maybe TRBD1 (6 bases). Trimming removed 2 bases at V and 3 bases at J, with 7 bases between. CDR3 length: 13 amino acids. From germline, CDR1 is PRHDT and CDR2 FYEKMQ (reference sequence). CDR3 in amino acids: CASSLPGDTEAFF. For the CDR3, the DNA is TGTGCCAGCAGCTTACCAGGGGACACTGAAGCTTTCTTT.

This chain uses TRBV4-1 with TRBJ1-2; D perhaps matches TRBD1 (5 bases). Trimming took off 1 base at V and 0 bases at J, with 9 bases between the two ends. CDR1 is MGHRA, CDR2 YSYEKL, per germline. The CDR3 sequence is 15 residues long. The CDR3 loop is CASSQVLTANYGYTF. The CDR3 coding sequence is TGCGCCAGCAGCCAAGTTCTGACAGCTAACTATGGCTACACCTTC.

The chain combines TRBV12-3 or TRBV12-4 with TRBJ1-2; 7 bases fit TRBD1. This CDR3 region has 14 residues. Trimming took 7 bases from V and 11 from J; bases not matched to a gene: 16. The CDR3 loop is CASMQTGNPTLYTF. CDR3 nucleotide sequence: TGTGCCAGCATGCAGACAGGGAACCCTACACTGTACACCTTC.

This chain uses TRBV2 with TRBJ1-3, with unresolved D. The CDR3 runs 14 residues. V was shortened by 2 bases and J by 4 bases, with 9 bases between the two germline ends. CDR1 is SNHLY and CDR2 is FYNNEI in the germline V gene. CDR3 residues: CASSEQFFGNTIYF. The CDR3 DNA reads TGTGCCAGCAGTGAACAGTTCTTCGGAAACACCATATATTTT.

In this sample, this clonotype turned up a few times. This chain connects TRBV4-2 to TRBJ2-1; D possibly corresponds to TRBD2 (5 bases). Trimming took 2 bases from V and 0 from J, leaving 14 bases between them. This CDR3 is built from 17 residues. Germline V CDR1 and CDR2: LGHNA, YNFKEQ. CDR3 loop: CASSQRRGIASYNEQFF. The CDR3, as DNA: TGTGCCAGCAGCCAAAGGCGAGGGATCGCCTCCTACAATGAGCAGTTCTTC.

The chain joins TRBV29-1 to TRBJ1-2; 9 bases match TRBD1. Per germline, CDR1 SQVTM and CDR2 ANQGSEA. J was trimmed by 3 bases and V by 4 bases; bases with no gene match: 6. The CDR3 is 14 residues long. The CDR3 DNA is TGCAGCGTTGGAGCCGGGACAGGGTACTATGGCTACACCTTC. It is translated as CSVGAGTGYYGYTF.

This clonotype has at least ten counts. The chain employs TRBV18 and TRBJ1-6; D ambiguous. V was pared by 2 bases and J by 0 bases, with 8 bases between. There are 16 residues in the CDR3. The germline gives CDR1 KGHSH, CDR2 LQKENI. CDR3 in amino acids: CASSPIGSSYNSPLHF. DNA for the CDR3: TGTGCCAGCTCACCAATCGGCAGCTCCTATAATTCACCCCTCCACTTT.

Ten or more counts support this clonotype. The V and J genes are TRBV20-1 and TRBJ2-7; D unclear. The germline CDR1 and CDR2 sequences are DFQATT and SNEGSKA (reference sequence). The CDR3 has 13 amino acids. CDR3 region: CRVGYSRPYEQYF. Written as DNA, the CDR3 is TGCAGGGTGGGGTATTCGAGACCCTACGAGCAGTACTTC.

This clonotype was observed a few times. The rearrangement uses TRBV28 and TRBJ1-6; no definite D call. Per germline, CDR1 MDHEN and CDR2 SYDVKM. Trimming cost V 6 bases and J 8 bases, with 11 bases left between them. The CDR3 loop spans 13 amino acids. CDR3 sequence reads: CASSPRPDSPLHF. Written as DNA, the CDR3 is TGTGCCAGCAGCCCCCGGCCGGATTCACCCCTCCACTTT.

Ten or more counts support this clonotype. The chain has TRBV7-9 and TRBJ1-2; no definite D call. This CDR3 has 14 amino acids. Germline CDR1 SEHNR, CDR2 FQNEAQ (reference sequence). V was shortened by 0 bases and J by 7 bases, with 12 bases between the two germline ends. The CDR3 DNA is TGTGCCAGCAGCTTAGCGTTAACCAAGGGTGGCTACACCTTC. Translating it yields CASSLALTKGGYTF. Together with reference TRBV7-9 and TRBJ1-2, the CDR3 gives the full variable domain: DTGVSQNPRHKITKRGQNVTFRCDPISEHNRLYWYRQTLGQGPEFLTYFQNEAQLEKSRLLSDRFSAERPKGSFSTLEIQRTEQGDSAMYLCASSLALTKGGYTFGSGTRLTVV.

The CDR3 sequence: CASSQVPTDTQYF. The CDR3 DNA is TGCGCCAGCAGCCAAGTGCCCACAGATACGCAGTATTTT. The V gene is TRBV4-1, the J gene TRBJ2-3; D remains unclear. The V gene's germline CDR1 is MGHRA and CDR2 YSYEKL. V was trimmed by 1 base and J by 2 bases, leaving 4 bases between them. This CDR3 has 13 amino acids.

The sample holds many counts of this clonotype. This chain uses TRBV5-4 with TRBJ2-5; the D is unclear. V was clipped by 4 bases and J by 3 bases, with 7 bases between them. This CDR3 comprises 12 residues. From germline, CDR1 is SGHNT and CDR2 YYREEE (reference sequence). CDR3: CASSDWEETQYF. CDR3 DNA sequence: TGTGCCAGCAGCGACTGGGAAGAGACCCAGTACTTC.

This clonotype was counted ten times or more. The V call is TRBV5-1, the J call TRBJ2-3; tentatively, D is TRBD2 (6 bases). V was shortened by 4 bases and J by 5 bases, with 14 bases between the two germline ends. This CDR3 is built from 14 residues. Germline V gene lookup returns CDR1 SGHRS and CDR2 YFSETQ. The CDR3 DNA is TGCGCCAGCAGCCCGGCGGGAACTCGAGATACGCAGTATTTT. Translation: CASSPAGTRDTQYF.

This clonotype was seen many times. This chain connects TRBV5-1 to TRBJ2-2, with 8 bases fitting TRBD2. The CDR3 totals 14 residues. Losses at the gene ends were 0 bases for V and 7 bases for J; bases not matched to a gene: 2. Germline CDR1 is SGHRS and CDR2 is YFSETQ. For the CDR3, the DNA is TGCGCCAGCAGCTTGGAAGGGACTAGCGGGGAGCTGTTTTTT. This translates into CASSLEGTSGELFF.

The table lists this clonotype with many counts. The rearrangement links TRBV18 to TRBJ1-1; D unresolved. CDR3 length equals 13 residues. Trimming stripped 2 bases from V and 8 bases from J, with 12 bases between. In germline, CDR1 is KGHSH, CDR2 LQKENI. CDR3 sequence reads: CASSPDTPFEAFF. The CDR3 nucleotides are TGTGCCAGCTCACCAGACACACCCTTCGAAGCTTTCTTT.